Following are 11 T cell receptor beta chains from one sample sequenced in a study of cytomegalovirus exposure and HLA in healthy donors. Primers included in the PCR were 60 Vbeta and 13 Jbeta primers. Produced via immunoSEQ multiplex PCR; TCRdb's table is partial and in-frame only. The repertoire consists of approximately 100,000 clones, with around 75% occurring once and the leading ten covering around 9.3%. Sequencing used PBMCs. Receptors originate from a man in his fifties in good health and CMV-seronegative.

The rearrangement uses TRBV2 and TRBJ2-1; 8 nucleotides agree with TRBD1. The CDR3 sequence is 15 residues long. Per the germline V gene, CDR1 is SNHLY and CDR2 is FYNNEI. V gave up 4 bases and J gave up 9 bases; unmatched junction bases: 11. The CDR3 nucleotides read TGTGCCAGCAGTGCAACAGGGGGACAGGAGGGTGAGCAGTTCTTC. It encodes CASSATGGQEGEQFF.

As concerns this clone: One junction end does not reproduce the germline sequence, and a read error may be involved. Other DNA sequences in this specimen translate into the identical CDR3. The chain uses TRBV7-7 and TRBJ1-1; the D gene is possibly TRBD1 (6 bases). CDR1 is SSHAT, CDR2 FNYEAQ, per germline (reference sequence). The CDR3 is 13 amino acids. Here the CDR3 reads CASSRTVNTEAFF. The CDR3 DNA is TGTGCTAGCAGCCGGACAGTGAACACTGAAGCTTTCTTT.

The chain employs TRBV5-1 and TRBJ2-7; tentatively, D is TRBD1 (5 bases). Trimming stripped 4 bases from V and 1 base from J, with 9 bases between. The CDR3 spans 13 residues. CDR1 SGHRS and CDR2 YFSETQ come from the germline V gene. The CDR3 nucleotides are TGCGCCAGCAGCAATCACAGGTCCTACGAGCAGTACTTC. It translates to CASSNHRSYEQYF.

This clone was recorded only once. The chain recombines TRBV7-2 with TRBJ2-1; D is undetermined. This CDR3 is built from 15 residues. CDR1 and CDR2 from the germline V gene are SGHTA and FQGNSA. Trimming removed 5 bases at V and 5 bases at J, with 16 bases between. CDR3 in DNA: TGTGCCAGCAGCCCTTACAGAAGTCAGAACAATGAGCAGTTCTTC. Translated: CASSPYRSQNNEQFF.

The chain has TRBV6-1 and TRBJ1-4, with 10 bases identical to TRBD1. In germline, CDR1 is MNHNS, CDR2 SASEGT. V trimming: 4 bases; J trimming: 6 bases; junction bases outside the gene matches: 5. This CDR3 comprises 15 residues. CDR3 sequence: CASSGGQGGDEKLFF. In DNA form, the CDR3 reads TGTGCCAGCAGTGGAGGACAGGGGGGAGATGAAAAACTGTTTTTT.

The chain combines TRBV6-4 with TRBJ1-1; the D gene is possibly TRBD1 (5 bases). CDR3 length: 13 residues. V was trimmed by 6 bases and J by 1 base, leaving 9 bases between them. Per the germline V gene, CDR1 is MRHNA and CDR2 is SNTAGT. The CDR3 DNA reads TGTGCCAGCAGCCGACAGCCGAACACTGAAGCTTTCTTT. It yields the protein CASSRQPNTEAFF.

This clone was counted a few times. The rearrangement links TRBV7-2 to TRBJ2-1; TRBD2 agrees at 11 bases. Germline CDR1 SGHTA, CDR2 FQGNSA. The CDR3 runs to 16 residues. The V segment lost 5 bases and the J segment 9 bases; nucleotides outside the gene matches: 12. The CDR3 DNA sequence: TGTGCCAGCAGCGGGGGACTAGCGGTGGGACTGGGTGAGCAGTTCTTC. This encodes CASSGGLAVGLGEQFF.

The gene calls are TRBV29-1 and TRBJ2-3; 14 positions agree with TRBD2. The length of the CDR3 is 15 residues. V gave up 6 bases and J gave up 3 bases; unmatched junction bases: 5. From germline, CDR1 is SQVTM and CDR2 ANQGSEA. CDR3 sequence: CSVGRLAGGTDTQYF. CDR3 in DNA: TGCAGCGTAGGAAGACTAGCGGGAGGGACAGATACGCAGTATTTT.

This chain uses TRBV6-6 with TRBJ1-1, with TRBD1 identical over 7 bases. This CDR3 contains 16 residues. The trim removed 2 bases at V and 0 bases at J, leaving 6 bases unmatched. Germline CDR1 reads MNHNY; CDR2 reads SVGAGI (reference sequence). The DNA of the CDR3 is TGTGCCAGCAGTTACAGATCCAGGGGGTTGAACACTGAAGCTTTCTTT. This gives the protein CASSYRSRGLNTEAFF.

The chain couples TRBV20-1 to TRBJ2-7; weak D call: TRBD2 (5 bases). V was trimmed by 5 bases and J by 4 bases, leaving 9 bases between them. Germline V CDR1 and CDR2: DFQATT, SNEGSKA (reference sequence). The CDR3 sequence is 11 residues long. The CDR3 sequence is CSAGGQYEQYF. The CDR3 DNA follows: TGCAGTGCTGGCGGGCAATACGAGCAGTACTTC.

The J gene is TRBJ2-3, the V gene TRBV19, with D unclear. The germline V gene has CDR1 LNHDA and CDR2 SQIVND (reference sequence). Deletions cut 6 bases from V and 0 bases from J, with 13 bases between. The CDR3 totals 15 residues. The CDR3 loop reads CASSKPPGSTDTQYF. CDR3 coding DNA: TGTGCCAGTAGCAAACCCCCCGGGAGCACAGATACGCAGTATTTT.